This TCR beta chain derives from a study of cytomegalovirus exposure and HLA in healthy donors. The germline CDR1 and CDR2 sequences are MNHEY and SMNVEV (reference sequence). V lost 3 bases to trimming and J lost 0 bases, with 5 bases between them. The CDR3 is made up of 13 amino acids. In the PCR, 60 Vbeta and 13 Jbeta primers were used. The table came from immunoSEQ multiplex PCR; TCRdb's copy has only in-frame clones and leaves some out. Of 150,000 to 200,000 clones listed, around 81% are singletons. Sequencing was carried out using PBMCs. This chain links TRBV27 with TRBJ2-5, with unresolved D. The sequence was collected from a woman in her twenties or thirties in good health and CMV-seronegative. CDR3 sequence: CASSLQYQETQYF. The CDR3 nucleotides are TGTGCCAGCAGTTTGCAGTACCAAGAGACCCAGTACTTC.